Listed below are T cell receptor beta chains from one sample, sequenced in a study of ipilimumab plus nivolumab after autologous stem cell transplantation. Clones were sequenced by immunoSEQ multiplex PCR, and TCRdb holds only the in-frame ones, with some missing. The table records about 84,000 clones, approximately 86% of them present only once. The material was PBMCs, obtained in a trial of ipilimumab plus nivolumab as post-transplant consolidation. Source of these receptors: a male donor with diffuse large B-cell lymphoma. The CDR3 runs from the conserved cysteine through the conserved F or W. D genes are given only for firm matches. Clone size is given for some rows only: seen once, a few or many times, or a class if the clone is expanded.

clone_size: .
d_call: .
v_call: TRBV6-5
j_call: TRBJ1-1
cdr3_nt: TGTGCCAGCAGGAGAGACGGGGTTACTGAAGCTTTCTTT
cdr3_aa: CASRRDGVTEAFF

clone_size: .
d_call: .
v_call: TRBV27
j_call: TRBJ2-5
cdr3_nt: TGTGCCAGCGGCTTTGAGACCCAGTACTTC
cdr3_aa: CASGFETQYF

clone_size: .
d_call: TRBD1
v_call: TRBV6-1
j_call: TRBJ2-7
cdr3_nt: TGTGCCAGCAGTGAAAGGGGGACAGGGCAAATAGGGCAGTACTTC
cdr3_aa: CASSERGTGQIGQYF

clone_size: .
d_call: TRBD2
v_call: TRBV19
j_call: TRBJ2-2
cdr3_nt: TGTGCCAGTAGTATTAGCGGGGGACAAGGTCGCGGGGAGCTGTTTTTT
cdr3_aa: CASSISGGQGRGELFF

clone_size: once
d_call: .
v_call: TRBV10-2
j_call: TRBJ2-3
cdr3_nt: TGCGCCAGCAGTGGGCTAGGGGACCCTCAAGATACGCAGTATTTT
cdr3_aa: CASSGLGDPQDTQYF

clone_size: few
d_call: .
v_call: TRBV6-5
j_call: TRBJ1-6
cdr3_nt: TGTGCCAGCAGTTACGGCCGCACGGGTAATTCACCCCTCCACTTT
cdr3_aa: CASSYGRTGNSPLHF

clone_size: .
d_call: .
v_call: TRBV7-2
j_call: TRBJ1-1
cdr3_nt: TGTGCCAGCAGCTTGTACGGACAGACGCCCACTGAAGCTTTCTTT
cdr3_aa: CASSLYGQTPTEAFF

clone_size: .
d_call: .
v_call: TRBV7-8
j_call: TRBJ1-1
cdr3_nt: TGTGCCAGCAGCTGGGGCCGGGGCGCGGGTGAAGCTTTCTTT
cdr3_aa: CASSWGRGAGEAFF

clone_size: .
d_call: TRBD2
v_call: TRBV4-2
j_call: TRBJ2-1
cdr3_nt: TGTGCCAGCAGCCAAGTCAGCGGGGGAATGAATGAGCAGTTCTTC
cdr3_aa: CASSQVSGGMNEQFF

clone_size: .
d_call: .
v_call: TRBV9
j_call: TRBJ1-1
cdr3_nt: TGTGCCAGCAGCGTATCGGGGACCTCTGAAGCTTTCTTT
cdr3_aa: CASSVSGTSEAFF

clone_size: .
d_call: TRBD2
v_call: TRBV9
j_call: TRBJ2-3
cdr3_nt: TGTGCCAGCAGCGTAGTAGCGGGGGGGCCAGATACGCAGTATTTT
cdr3_aa: CASSVVAGGPDTQYF

clone_size: .
d_call: TRBD2
v_call: TRBV14
j_call: TRBJ2-5
cdr3_nt: TGTGCCAGCAGCCACCTGTTTTCTCGGACTAGCTCACAAGAGACCCAGTACTTC
cdr3_aa: CASSHLFSRTSSQETQYF

clone_size: .
d_call: TRBD1
v_call: TRBV2
j_call: TRBJ1-6
cdr3_nt: TGTGCCAGCAGTGGGGACAGGGTAGGTTCACCCCTCCACTTT
cdr3_aa: CASSGDRVGSPLHF

clone_size: .
d_call: .
v_call: TRBV5-1
j_call: TRBJ2-2
cdr3_nt: TGCGCCAGCAGCTTGTTCCAGGGGACCACCGGGGAGCTGTTTTTT
cdr3_aa: CASSLFQGTTGELFF

clone_size: .
d_call: TRBD2
v_call: TRBV11-2
j_call: TRBJ2-5
cdr3_nt: TGTGCCAGCAGCATAGGGACTAGCGGGGGCCAGGGGACCCAGTACTTC
cdr3_aa: CASSIGTSGGQGTQYF

clone_size: .
d_call: TRBD1
v_call: TRBV6-1
j_call: TRBJ1-2
cdr3_nt: TGTGCCAGCTCCCAGGGGGCGAGCTATGGCTACACCTTC
cdr3_aa: CASSQGASYGYTF

clone_size: .
d_call: .
v_call: TRBV7-9
j_call: TRBJ1-1
cdr3_nt: TGTGCCAGCAGCCCCTCCTATGGCGAGGGAAACACTGAAGCTTTCTTT
cdr3_aa: CASSPSYGEGNTEAFF

clone_size: few
d_call: TRBD2
v_call: TRBV5-1
j_call: TRBJ2-3
cdr3_nt: TGCGCCAGCAGCTTGCTAGCGGGGGGGCAACCAGATACGCAGTATTTT
cdr3_aa: CASSLLAGGQPDTQYF

clone_size: .
d_call: TRBD1
v_call: TRBV7-2
j_call: TRBJ1-6
cdr3_nt: TGTGCCAGCAGCTTAATCAGGGGGCGATCACCCCTCCACTTT
cdr3_aa: CASSLIRGRSPLHF

clone_size: few
d_call: TRBD1
v_call: TRBV10-2
j_call: TRBJ2-7
cdr3_nt: TGCGCCAGCAGATCGGGACAGGGGGCCTACGAGCAGTACTTC
cdr3_aa: CASRSGQGAYEQYF

clone_size: .
d_call: .
v_call: TRBV7-3
j_call: TRBJ2-1
cdr3_nt: TGTGCCAGCAGCTTAATGCCTAGCCGGAATGAGCAGTTCTTC
cdr3_aa: CASSLMPSRNEQFF

clone_size: .
d_call: .
v_call: TRBV4-1
j_call: TRBJ2-2
cdr3_nt: TGCGCCAGCAGCCAAGATCCACGGGGGAACACCGGGGAGCTGTTTTTT
cdr3_aa: CASSQDPRGNTGELFF

clone_size: .
d_call: TRBD2
v_call: TRBV2
j_call: TRBJ2-3
cdr3_nt: TGTGCCAGCAGCTCAGGGACTAGCGGGGGGGCCGGGACAGATACGCAGTATTTT
cdr3_aa: CASSSGTSGGAGTDTQYF

clone_size: .
d_call: .
v_call: TRBV18
j_call: TRBJ1-1
cdr3_nt: TGTGCCAGCTCACCACAAATAGGCACAGTGAACACTGAAGCTTTCTTT
cdr3_aa: CASSPQIGTVNTEAFF

clone_size: .
d_call: TRBD1
v_call: TRBV30
j_call: TRBJ2-3
cdr3_nt: TGTGCCTGGACGGCCCCGGGACAGTCGGTTTCAGATACGCAGTATTTT
cdr3_aa: CAWTAPGQSVSDTQYF

clone_size: .
d_call: .
v_call: TRBV5-1
j_call: TRBJ1-1
cdr3_nt: TGCGCCAGCAGCTTGACCGGGACACGGAACACTGAAGCTTTCTTT
cdr3_aa: CASSLTGTRNTEAFF

clone_size: .
d_call: .
v_call: TRBV5-1
j_call: TRBJ1-1
cdr3_nt: TGCGCCAGCAGCCCCCGGGGGGGGAACACTGAAGCTTTCTTT
cdr3_aa: CASSPRGGNTEAFF

clone_size: .
d_call: .
v_call: TRBV19
j_call: TRBJ2-6
cdr3_nt: TGTGCCAGTGGGAGGGCCAACGTCCTGACTTTC
cdr3_aa: CASGRANVLTF

clone_size: .
d_call: TRBD1
v_call: TRBV20-1
j_call: TRBJ2-1
cdr3_nt: TGCAGTGCGCGGACAGGGGGCTTGCAGTTCTTC
cdr3_aa: CSARTGGLQFF

clone_size: once
d_call: .
v_call: TRBV11-2
j_call: TRBJ1-1
cdr3_nt: TGTGCCAGCAGCTTAGATTCTAACAGGCCGAACACTGAAGCTTTCTTT
cdr3_aa: CASSLDSNRPNTEAFF

clone_size: .
d_call: .
v_call: TRBV11-2
j_call: TRBJ1-1
cdr3_nt: TGTGCCAGCAGCCCCTCGGGCTCAAGGCAGGACACTGAAGCTTTCTTT
cdr3_aa: CASSPSGSRQDTEAFF

clone_size: few
d_call: TRBD2
v_call: TRBV10-1
j_call: TRBJ2-7
cdr3_nt: TGCGCCAGCAGTGCCGGGACTAGGGACGAGCAGTACTTC
cdr3_aa: CASSAGTRDEQYF

clone_size: .
d_call: .
v_call: TRBV5-1
j_call: TRBJ2-5
cdr3_nt: TGCGCCAGCAGCTTGAGTGCAGGGTCGGAAGAGACCCAGTACTTC
cdr3_aa: CASSLSAGSEETQYF

clone_size: .
d_call: TRBD2
v_call: TRBV10-3
j_call: TRBJ2-1
cdr3_nt: TGTGCCATCAGTGAGTCTCGGGGGGACGAGCAGTTCTTC
cdr3_aa: CAISESRGDEQFF

clone_size: .
d_call: TRBD2
v_call: TRBV5-1
j_call: TRBJ2-2
cdr3_nt: TGCGCCAGCAGCTCCCGGAGTAGCGGGGGGTCCCCCTCCGGGGAGCTGTTTTTT
cdr3_aa: CASSSRSSGGSPSGELFF

clone_size: .
d_call: TRBD2
v_call: TRBV7-2
j_call: TRBJ2-3
cdr3_nt: TGTGCCAGCAGCTCCACGGGACTAGCGGGGAATACGCAGTATTTT
cdr3_aa: CASSSTGLAGNTQYF

clone_size: .
d_call: .
v_call: TRBV12-5
j_call: TRBJ1-2
cdr3_nt: TGTGCTAGTGGTTTGGAACTTACGGGACCGAAAGGCTACACCTTC
cdr3_aa: CASGLELTGPKGYTF

clone_size: .
d_call: .
v_call: TRBV6-6
j_call: TRBJ1-1
cdr3_nt: TGTGCCAGCAGCCAAACCCCGGCGGGGAACACTGAAGCTTTCTTT
cdr3_aa: CASSQTPAGNTEAFF

clone_size: .
d_call: TRBD2
v_call: TRBV11-1
j_call: TRBJ2-3
cdr3_nt: TGTGCCAGCAGCCCGGGACTAGTCACAGATACGCAGTATTTT
cdr3_aa: CASSPGLVTDTQYF

clone_size: .
d_call: .
v_call: TRBV29-1
j_call: TRBJ1-1
cdr3_nt: TGCAGCGTTGATCCGGCCGCAGGGAGGGGTACTGAAGCTTTCTTT
cdr3_aa: CSVDPAAGRGTEAFF

clone_size: .
d_call: .
v_call: TRBV18
j_call: TRBJ1-3
cdr3_nt: TGTGCCAGCTCACAAGAAACAATGGACGCAGCTGGAAACACCATATATTTT
cdr3_aa: CASSQETMDAAGNTIYF

clone_size: .
d_call: .
v_call: TRBV7-2
j_call: TRBJ1-5
cdr3_nt: TGTGCCAGCAGCGACGGGACGGGGTGGGGGCCCCAGCATTTT
cdr3_aa: CASSDGTGWGPQHF

clone_size: .
d_call: TRBD2
v_call: TRBV6-1
j_call: TRBJ2-3
cdr3_nt: TGTGCCACAACGACTAGCGGGGAGAACACAGATACGCAGTATTTT
cdr3_aa: CATTTSGENTDTQYF

clone_size: .
d_call: .
v_call: TRBV6-1
j_call: TRBJ2-7
cdr3_nt: TGTGCCAGCAGTGAAAGGGTGAGGACCTCCTACGAGCAGTACTTC
cdr3_aa: CASSERVRTSYEQYF

clone_size: .
d_call: .
v_call: TRBV6-6
j_call: TRBJ1-2
cdr3_nt: TGTGCCAGTTTTCGCGGGGGGGCGACCCCTAACTATGGCTACACCTTC
cdr3_aa: CASFRGGATPNYGYTF

clone_size: .
d_call: .
v_call: TRBV30
j_call: TRBJ2-7
cdr3_nt: TGTGCCTGGACGGCAGGAAAACTAGGGGGAGACTACGAGCAGTACTTC
cdr3_aa: CAWTAGKLGGDYEQYF

clone_size: .
d_call: .
v_call: TRBV6-6
j_call: TRBJ1-1
cdr3_nt: TGTGCCAGCAGGAAGGACCCATCGAACACTGAAGCTTTCTTT
cdr3_aa: CASRKDPSNTEAFF

clone_size: .
d_call: .
v_call: TRBV6-1
j_call: TRBJ1-1
cdr3_nt: TGTGCCAGCATGGTGGGGGGGTTCTCCACTGAAGCTTTCTTT
cdr3_aa: CASMVGGFSTEAFF

clone_size: once
d_call: .
v_call: TRBV5-1
j_call: TRBJ2-1
cdr3_nt: TGCGCCAGCATGGAGGGGGGCTCCTACAATGAGCAGTTCTTC
cdr3_aa: CASMEGGSYNEQFF

clone_size: few
d_call: .
v_call: TRBV5-1
j_call: TRBJ1-2
cdr3_nt: TGCGCCAGCAGCCCTGGGGACGGCTACACCTTC
cdr3_aa: CASSPGDGYTF

clone_size: few
d_call: TRBD1
v_call: TRBV11-2
j_call: TRBJ1-1
cdr3_nt: TGTGCCAGCAGCTTACCATCTCAGGGGGGAACTGAAGCTTTCTTT
cdr3_aa: CASSLPSQGGTEAFF

clone_size: .
d_call: TRBD2
v_call: TRBV7-6
j_call: TRBJ2-7
cdr3_nt: TGTGCCAGCAGCTTGGGAGGACTAGCGGGGGGGACCTACGAGCAGTACTTC
cdr3_aa: CASSLGGLAGGTYEQYF